These 3 T cell receptor beta chains share one sample of origin, sequenced in a study of blood T cell repertoires in COVID-19. Produced via immunoSEQ multiplex PCR; TCRdb's table is partial and in-frame only. The sample has approximately 360,000 clones, roughly 90% seen once. The sample comprised peripheral blood. These TCRs come from a man aged 18-30 years with active or convalescent COVID-19.

The chain carries TRBV28 and TRBJ2-7, with D maybe TRBD1 (6 bases). CDR1 is MDHEN, CDR2 SYDVKM, per germline. Trimming took off 7 bases at V and 0 bases at J, with 16 bases between the two ends. There are 15 residues in the CDR3. The CDR3 region has the DNA TGTGCCAGCAAGAATGGGGGCCCTAACTCCTACGAGCAGTACTTC. Its protein is CASKNGGPNSYEQYF. The variable domain in full, completed from reference TRBV28 and TRBJ2-7, reads DVKVTQSSRYLVKRTGEKVFLECVQDMDHENMFWYRQDPGLGLRLIYFSYDVKMKEKGDIPEGYSVSREKKERFSLILESASTNQTSMYLCASKNGGPNSYEQYFGPGTRLTVT.

This clone has only a few counts. V is TRBV19 and J is TRBJ1-1; D call uncertain. The ends were cut back, 1 base at V and 4 bases at J, with 13 bases in the middle. Per germline, CDR1 LNHDA and CDR2 SQIVND (reference sequence). The CDR3 contains 15 residues. In DNA form, the CDR3 reads TGTGCCAGTAGTATAGTGTCCGCGGCCTCCACTGAAGCTTTCTTT. Its translation is CASSIVSAASTEAFF.

The V and J genes are TRBV27 and TRBJ1-2; 8 bases line up with TRBD1. CDR1 is MNHEY, CDR2 SMNVEV, per germline (reference sequence). The CDR3 has 14 amino acids. The trim removed 5 bases at V and 4 bases at J, leaving 6 bases unmatched. DNA for the CDR3: TGTGCCAGCAGTCTGACAGGGGAAAGCTATGGCTACACCTTC. Amino acids: CASSLTGESYGYTF.